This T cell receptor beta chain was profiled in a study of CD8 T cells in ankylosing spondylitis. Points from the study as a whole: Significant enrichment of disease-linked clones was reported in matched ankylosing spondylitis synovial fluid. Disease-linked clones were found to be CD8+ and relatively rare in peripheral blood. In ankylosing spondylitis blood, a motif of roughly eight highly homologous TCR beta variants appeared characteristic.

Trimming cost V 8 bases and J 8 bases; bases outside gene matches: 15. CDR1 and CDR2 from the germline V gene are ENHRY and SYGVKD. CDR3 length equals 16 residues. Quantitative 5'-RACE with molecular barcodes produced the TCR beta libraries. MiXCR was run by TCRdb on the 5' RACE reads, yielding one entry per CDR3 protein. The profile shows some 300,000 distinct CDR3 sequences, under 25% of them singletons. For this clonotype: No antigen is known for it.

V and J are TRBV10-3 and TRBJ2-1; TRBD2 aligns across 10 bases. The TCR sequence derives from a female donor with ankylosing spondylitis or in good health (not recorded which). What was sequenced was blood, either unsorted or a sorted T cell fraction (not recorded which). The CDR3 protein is CAISWTSGLSGDEQFF. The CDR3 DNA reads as TGTGCCATCTCCTGGACTAGCGGCCTGTCTGGCGATGAGCAGTTCTTC.